The source of this TCR beta chain is a study of a mutant IDH1 vaccine in newly diagnosed glioma. Study as a whole: The start of vaccination came 4-6 weeks after radiotherapy alone, or with temozolomide cycles. Patients' prior therapy spanned radiotherapy, temozolomide, or both; most underwent both.

Findings and caveats of the study: Changes in top peripheral clonotypes did not appear linked to pseudoprogression.

Time point: week 47, end of study. Vaccine doses each comprised 300 ug of mutant IDH1 20-mer peptide, with topical imiquimod. Across weeks 1, 3, 5, 7, 11, 15, 19 and 23, patients received a vaccination each time, eight in all. Concerning this clone: The antigen is unknown.

Sequenced by immunoSEQ multiplex PCR; TCRdb stores in-frame clones only, minus some. This table has roughly 34,000 clones, over 75% appearing once. The CDR3 covers 11 residues. CDR1 and CDR2 (germline): MNHNY, SVGAGI (reference sequence). The ends were cut back, 5 bases at V and 7 bases at J, with 9 bases in the middle. The rearrangement joins TRBV6-6 to TRBJ2-7; D unresolved. The sequences come from PBMCs, collected from a glioma patient whose treatment included an IDH1 peptide vaccine. The clonotype originates from a middle-aged woman with glioma. Here the CDR3 DNA reads TGTGCCAGCAGTCGGCGGTGGGAGCAGTACTTC. This sequence encodes CASSRRWEQYF.